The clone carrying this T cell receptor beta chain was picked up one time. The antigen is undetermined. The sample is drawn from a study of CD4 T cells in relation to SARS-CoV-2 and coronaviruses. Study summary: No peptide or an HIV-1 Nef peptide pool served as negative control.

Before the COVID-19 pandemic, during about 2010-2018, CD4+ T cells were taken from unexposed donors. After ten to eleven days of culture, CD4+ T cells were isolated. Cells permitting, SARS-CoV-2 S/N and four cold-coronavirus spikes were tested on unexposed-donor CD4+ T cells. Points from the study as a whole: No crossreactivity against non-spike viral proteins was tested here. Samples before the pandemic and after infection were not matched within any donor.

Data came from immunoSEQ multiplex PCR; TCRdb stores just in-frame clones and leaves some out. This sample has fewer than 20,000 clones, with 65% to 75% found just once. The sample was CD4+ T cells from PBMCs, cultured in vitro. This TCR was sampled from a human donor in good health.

The CDR3 coding sequence is TGTGCCAGCAGTTTAGGATTGGGCGTCTATGGCTACACCTTC. Protein sequence: CASSLGLGVYGYTF. The chain has TRBV6-5 and TRBJ1-2, with D hard to call. This CDR3 contains 14 residues. Germline V CDR1 and CDR2: MNHEY, SVGAGI. V lost 4 bases to trimming and J lost 4 bases, with 13 bases between them.